Below, one TCR beta chain is given with its context. The antigen is not known. The protocol was immunoSEQ multiplex PCR, while the TCRdb copy is restricted to in-frame clones and leaves out a portion. The sample lists 140,000 or so clones; roughly 90% were seen once. The record originates from a study of radiation and T cells in renal cell carcinoma. Trimming stripped 0 bases from V and 3 bases from J, with 6 bases between. CDR3 length equals 13 residues. The germline V gene encodes CDR1 SGHAT and CDR2 FQNNGV. General study findings and limits: From baseline, blood top tumor clonotypes peaked at 2 weeks post-radiation. Baseline intratumoral clonotype presence is unknown without pretreatment biopsies.

The time point denotes: blood 4 weeks post-SBRT, at nephrectomy. This sample's treatment: 15 Gy SBRT to primary tumor, nephrectomy 4 weeks later. Nephrectomy followed 15 Gy stereotactic body radiation by 4 weeks. The clonotype was recovered from a woman in her forties or fifties with renal cell carcinoma. The source was blood, collected from a patient whose treatment included radiotherapy and nephrectomy. The chain employs TRBV11-2 and TRBJ2-7; D uncertain. For the CDR3, the DNA is TGTGCCAGCAGCTTAGATCAGTACTACGAGCAGTACTTC. It codes for CASSLDQYYEQYF. Using reference TRBV11-2 and TRBJ2-7 for the parts outside the CDR3, the full variable domain is EAGVAQSPRYKIIEKRQSVAFWCNPISGHATLYWYQQILGQGPKLLIQFQNNGVVDDSQLPKDRFSAERLKGVDSTLKIQPAKLEDSAVYLCASSLDQYYEQYFGPGTRLTVT.